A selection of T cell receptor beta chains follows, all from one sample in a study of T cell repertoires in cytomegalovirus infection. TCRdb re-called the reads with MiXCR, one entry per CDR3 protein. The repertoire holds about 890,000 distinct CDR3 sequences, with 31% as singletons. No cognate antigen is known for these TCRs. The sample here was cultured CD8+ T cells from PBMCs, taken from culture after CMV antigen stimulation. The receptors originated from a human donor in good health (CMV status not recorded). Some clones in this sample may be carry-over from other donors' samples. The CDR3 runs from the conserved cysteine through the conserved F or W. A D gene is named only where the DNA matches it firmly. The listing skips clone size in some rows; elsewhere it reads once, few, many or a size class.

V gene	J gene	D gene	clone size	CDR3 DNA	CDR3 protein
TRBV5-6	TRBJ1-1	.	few	TGTGCCAGCAGCGGCAGTTCCATGAACACTGAAGCTTTCTTT	CASSGSSMNTEAFF
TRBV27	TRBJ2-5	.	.	TGTGCCAGCGGGTTTGGGGTCCCCCAAGAGACCCAGTACTTC	CASGFGVPQETQYF
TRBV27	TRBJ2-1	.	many	TGTGCCAGCAGTCCCCGACAGAGCTCCTACAATGAGCAGTTCTTC	CASSPRQSSYNEQFF
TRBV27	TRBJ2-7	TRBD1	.	TGTGCCAACAGTTTTGGGACAGGGTACTACGAGCAGTACTTC	CANSFGTGYYEQYF
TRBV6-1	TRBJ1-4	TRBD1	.	TGTGCCAGCAGTTGGTGGACAGGGGACGAAAAACTGTTTTTT	CASSWWTGDEKLFF
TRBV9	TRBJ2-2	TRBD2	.	TGTGCCAGCAGCCGAACGACTAGCGGGGGGGCCGGCGGGGAGCTGTTTTTT	CASSRTTSGGAGGELFF
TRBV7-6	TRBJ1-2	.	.	TGTGCCAGCAGCCCCGGGGCAAGTGGCTACACCTTC	CASSPGASGYTF
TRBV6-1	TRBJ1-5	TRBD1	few	TGTGCCAGCAGTGAAGTAGGGGGCTACCGCAATCAGCCCCAGCATTTT	CASSEVGGYRNQPQHF
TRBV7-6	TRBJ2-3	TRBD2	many	TGTGCCAGCAGCTTGACTAGCGGGGGGCTTAGCACAGATACGCAGTATTTT	CASSLTSGGLSTDTQYF
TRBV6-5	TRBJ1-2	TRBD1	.	TGTGCCAGCAGTTCCACAGGGGCTAACGGCTACACCTTC	CASSSTGANGYTF
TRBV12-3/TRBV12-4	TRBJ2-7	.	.	TGTGCCAGCTGTTTGACCTGCTACGAGCAGTACTTC	CASCLTCYEQYF
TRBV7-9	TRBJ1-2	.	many	TGTGCCAGCAGCTCCCGGCAAAACTTAGCCAACTATGGCTACACCTTC	CASSSRQNLANYGYTF
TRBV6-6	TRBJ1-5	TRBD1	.	TGTGCCAGCACCCCCGGACAGGGGGTCAATCAGCCCCAGCATTTT	CASTPGQGVNQPQHF
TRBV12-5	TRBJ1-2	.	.	TGTGCTAGTGGTTTGGTAATAGGAACCGGCTACACCTTC	CASGLVIGTGYTF
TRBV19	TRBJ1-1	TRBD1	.	TGTACCAGTAGTACCGGGACAGGGGGCACTGAAGCTTTCTTT	CTSSTGTGGTEAFF
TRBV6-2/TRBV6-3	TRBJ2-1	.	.	TGTGCCAGCAGCCATACGGACGACTACAATGAGCAGTTCTTC	CASSHTDDYNEQFF
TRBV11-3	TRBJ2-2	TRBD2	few	TGTGCCAGCAGCTTGAGCGGGGGAGGCTCGAACACCGGGGAGCTGTTTTTT	CASSLSGGGSNTGELFF
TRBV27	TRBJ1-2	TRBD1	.	TGTGCCAGCAGTTTATCGACAGGGACTAAGGATGGCTACACCTTC	CASSLSTGTKDGYTF
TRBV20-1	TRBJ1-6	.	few	TGCAGTGCTAGTGATGGGGGCCCCAGTTCACCCCTCCACTTT	CSASDGGPSSPLHF
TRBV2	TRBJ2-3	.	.	TGTGCCAGCAGTGAATGGATAATGGAAGGGACAGATACGCAGTATTTT	CASSEWIMEGTDTQYF
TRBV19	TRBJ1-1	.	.	TGTGCCACCAAGTATGGGGGGACTGAAGCTTTCTTT	CATKYGGTEAFF
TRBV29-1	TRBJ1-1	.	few	TGCAGCGTTGAACCCGCGGCAGAAAACACTGAAGCTTTCTTT	CSVEPAAENTEAFF
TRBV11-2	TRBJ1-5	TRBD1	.	TGTGCCAGCAGCCTTAGTATGCGACAGGGGGCTTCTCAGCCCCAGCATTTT	CASSLSMRQGASQPQHF
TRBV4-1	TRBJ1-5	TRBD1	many	TGCGCCAGCAGCCAAGATCAGGGGGCTAACCAGCCCCAGCATTTT	CASSQDQGANQPQHF
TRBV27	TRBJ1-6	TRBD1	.	TGTGCCAGCAGTTTATCGATGACAGGGTTCAGGGATTCACCCCTCCACTTT	CASSLSMTGFRDSPLHF
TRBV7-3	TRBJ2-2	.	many	TGTGCCAGCAGCTTAGGAGGGGGACGTCTCACCGGGGAGCTGTTTTTT	CASSLGGGRLTGELFF
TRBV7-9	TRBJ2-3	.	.	TGTGTCAGCAGCTTAGCTGAGGGCAGGCCCCCAGATACGCAGTATTTT	CVSSLAEGRPPDTQYF
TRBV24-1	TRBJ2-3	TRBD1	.	TGTGCCACCAGTGATTTCCCCTTCCGGGACAGCACCCTTCAAGATACGCAGTATTTT	CATSDFPFRDSTLQDTQYF